The rows below give T cell receptor beta chains drawn from one sample of a study of T cell repertoires in cytomegalovirus infection. Their target antigens are unknown. One entry per CDR3 protein results from TCRdb running MiXCR on the reads. The profile shows under 450,000 distinct CDR3 sequences, roughly 36% of them singletons. This specimen consisted of cultured PBMCs, obtained from culture after CMV antigen stimulation. The receptors were gathered from a human donor in good health (CMV status not recorded). Some clones in this sample may be carry-over from other donors' samples. Both conserved end residues are part of each CDR3. A D gene is named only where the DNA matches it firmly. Clone size is stated in some rows and not others, as once, few, many or a class when expanded.

J	size	D	V	CDR3	DNA
TRBJ2-3	many	.	TRBV7-2	CASSSPRPSTDTQYF	TGTGCCAGCAGCTCTCCTCGACCCAGCACAGATACGCAGTATTTT
TRBJ2-6	few	.	TRBV7-2	CASSYTRLGFVGANVLTF	TGTGCCAGCAGCTATACACGGTTAGGGTTTGTGGGGGCCAACGTCCTGACTTTC
TRBJ2-1	few	TRBD1	TRBV6-6	CASSSTGTGAPNEQFF	TGTGCCAGCAGTTCAACCGGGACAGGGGCTCCCAATGAGCAGTTCTTC
TRBJ1-5	.	.	TRBV7-9	CASSLVGREGLNQPQHF	TGTGCCAGCAGCTTAGTAGGCAGAGAGGGTTTGAATCAGCCCCAGCATTTT
TRBJ1-1	many	.	TRBV7-9	CASSLNPSTTTEAFF	TGTGCCAGCAGCTTAAATCCGTCGACTACCACTGAAGCTTTCTTT
TRBJ2-7	many	TRBD2	TRBV7-2	CASSLETSGSMAYEQYF	TGTGCCAGCAGCTTAGAAACTAGCGGGAGTATGGCGTACGAGCAGTACTTC
TRBJ1-2	few	.	TRBV5-5	CASSLVGRGYTF	TGTGCCAGCAGCTTGGTCGGACGTGGCTACACCTTC
TRBJ2-1	few	TRBD2	TRBV6-6	CASSSPGLAGGPNEQFF	TGTGCCAGCAGTTCCCCCGGACTAGCGGGAGGGCCGAATGAGCAGTTCTTC
TRBJ2-1	few	TRBD2	TRBV20-1	CSAAGTSGIGEFF	TGCAGTGCCGCGGGGACTAGCGGCATTGGGGAGTTCTTC
TRBJ2-6	few	TRBD2	TRBV19	CASSGLAGEGANVLTF	TGTGCCAGTAGTGGACTTGCGGGGGAAGGGGCCAACGTCCTGACTTTC
TRBJ1-5	many	.	TRBV7-2	CASSLVEYGQPQHF	TGTGCCAGCAGCTTAGTCGAATACGGTCAGCCCCAGCATTTT
TRBJ2-1	.	TRBD2	TRBV19	CASSPRTSGLNEQFF	TGTGCCAGTAGTCCCCGGACTAGCGGGCTCAATGAGCAGTTCTTC
TRBJ2-7	.	.	TRBV6-5	CASSYSPAGGEQYF	TGTGCCAGCAGTTACTCCCCCGCAGGCGGCGAGCAGTACTTC
TRBJ2-1	once	.	TRBV10-3	CAISEARSEQFF	TGTGCCATCAGTGAGGCTAGAAGTGAGCAGTTCTTC
TRBJ2-7	few	TRBD2	TRBV7-2	CASSPTGGNIYEQYF	TGTGCCAGCAGCCCGACGGGGGGGAATATCTACGAGCAGTACTTC
TRBJ2-6	.	TRBD2	TRBV4-3	CASSPGGRGPSGANVLTF	TGCGCCAGCAGCCCGGGAGGTCGGGGTCCCTCTGGGGCCAACGTCCTGACTTTC
TRBJ1-5	few	.	TRBV2	CASAVQPQHF	TGTGCCAGCGCCGTTCAGCCCCAGCATTTT
TRBJ2-7	.	TRBD2	TRBV7-2	CASSHKRDPYEQYF	TGTGCCAGCAGCCACAAGCGGGATCCCTACGAGCAGTACTTC
TRBJ1-5	.	.	TRBV6-5	CASRQGINQPQHF	TGTGCCAGCAGACAGGGCATCAATCAGCCCCAGCATTTT
TRBJ2-3	few	.	TRBV10-3	CATFKGTRGTDTQYF	TGTGCCACCTTCAAGGGTACCCGGGGCACAGATACGCAGTATTTT
TRBJ2-1	few	TRBD2	TRBV6-1	CASRPSGSNEQFF	TGTGCCAGCAGGCCTAGCGGGAGCAATGAGCAGTTCTTC
TRBJ2-5	many	.	TRBV7-9	CASSFFGGQETQYF	TGTGCCAGCAGCTTCTTTGGAGGGCAAGAGACCCAGTACTTC
TRBJ1-1	.	TRBD1	TRBV6-1	CASRQTRDRAVEAFF	TGTGCCAGCAGACAGACCCGGGACAGGGCTGTTGAAGCTTTCTTT
TRBJ1-3	few	TRBD1	TRBV6-2/TRBV6-3	CASSWADRGRNIYF	TGTGCCAGCAGTTGGGCCGACAGGGGAAGAAACATATATTTT
TRBJ1-5	.	.	TRBV19	CATKFQGPNQPQHF	TGTGCCACCAAATTTCAGGGACCGAATCAGCCCCAGCATTTT
TRBJ1-2	.	TRBD1	TRBV29-1	CSASIGTGATGYTF	TGCAGCGCAAGTATCGGGACAGGGGCGACTGGCTACACCTTC
TRBJ2-7	.	.	TRBV27	CASSLRAGSSEQYF	TGTGCCAGCAGTTTAAGGGCAGGGTCGAGCGAGCAGTACTTC
TRBJ1-1	many	.	TRBV4-2	CASSHHSGHYTEAFF	TGTGCCAGCAGCCACCACTCAGGACACTACACTGAAGCTTTCTTT
TRBJ2-3	many	.	TRBV7-8	CASSLPRADTQYF	TGTGCCAGCAGCTTACCCCGGGCAGATACGCAGTATTTT
TRBJ2-2	.	TRBD2	TRBV9	CASSVREREVGELFF	TGTGCCAGCAGCGTAAGGGAGCGGGAAGTCGGGGAGCTGTTTTTT
TRBJ2-4	.	TRBD1	TRBV12-3/TRBV12-4	CASSSPTGVNIQYF	TGTGCCAGCAGTTCCCCGACAGGGGTAAACATTCAGTACTTC
TRBJ1-3	.	.	TRBV7-8	CASSLIASSGNTIYF	TGTGCCAGCAGCTTGATTGCGAGCTCTGGAAACACCATATATTTT
TRBJ1-2	.	.	TRBV29-1	CSVEADGRRGYTF	TGCAGCGTTGAAGCGGACGGGAGGCGAGGCTACACCTTC
TRBJ1-2	.	.	TRBV12-3/TRBV12-4	CASSFQGYGYTF	TGTGCCAGCAGTTTCCAGGGCTATGGCTACACCTTC
TRBJ2-5	.	.	TRBV28	CASSGARVDQYF	TGTGCCAGCAGTGGCGCACGTGTCGACCAGTACTTC
TRBJ1-2	.	.	TRBV12-3/TRBV12-4	CASLKGVHGYTF	TGTGCCAGCCTAAAGGGGGTCCATGGCTACACCTTC
TRBJ2-7	many	TRBD2	TRBV7-6	CASSLGSGLAGPSPYEQYF	TGTGCCAGCAGCTTAGGTTCCGGGCTAGCGGGACCTTCGCCCTACGAGCAGTACTTC
TRBJ2-7	.	TRBD1	TRBV7-2	CASSLVAGGTREAYEQYF	TGTGCCAGCAGCTTAGTTGCAGGGGGAACGAGAGAAGCCTACGAGCAGTACTTC
TRBJ1-2	few	.	TRBV5-1	CASSLDLGDYGYTF	TGCGCCAGCAGCTTGGATCTAGGGGACTATGGCTACACCTTC
TRBJ1-1	few	.	TRBV19	CASSIDRGLADTEAFF	TGTGCCAGTAGTATAGATCGGGGGTTAGCCGACACTGAAGCTTTCTTT
TRBJ2-1	.	TRBD2	TRBV7-8	CASSLGSSGLYNEQFF	TGTGCCAGCAGCTTAGGCTCTAGCGGCCTCTACAATGAGCAGTTCTTC
TRBJ2-3	many	.	TRBV7-2	CASSPRGGAGDTQYF	TGTGCCAGCAGTCCCCGTGGGGGGGCCGGAGATACGCAGTATTTT
TRBJ2-7	.	.	TRBV19	CASSITWPHEQYF	TGTGCCAGTAGTATTACTTGGCCCCACGAGCAGTACTTC
TRBJ2-1	.	TRBD2	TRBV6-2/TRBV6-3	CACQRLAGDPGRNEQFF	TGTGCCTGTCAGAGGCTAGCGGGAGACCCCGGGCGGAATGAGCAGTTCTTC
TRBJ2-5	few	.	TRBV5-4	CASSLAAGSGETQYF	TGTGCCAGCAGCTTGGCCGCCGGCAGCGGAGAGACCCAGTACTTC
TRBJ2-6	.	.	TRBV19	CAVRTVREAGANVLTF	TGTGCCGTTAGGACAGTACGTGAAGCTGGGGCCAACGTCCTGACTTTC
TRBJ1-5	.	.	TRBV7-6	CASSLALHQPQHF	TGTGCCAGCAGCTTAGCGTTGCATCAGCCCCAGCATTTT
TRBJ1-1	few	.	TRBV6-6	CASSSRGVAEAFF	TGTGCCAGCAGTTCGAGGGGTGTCGCTGAAGCTTTCTTT